The T cell receptor beta chain described here comes from a study of T cells in Graves' hyperthyroidism and ophthalmopathy (dated by TCRdb to the late 2010s). Study-wide context: Peripheral blood samples were taken at the time of initial diagnosis, prior to any treatment. To identify TCR V-J signatures that set the groups apart, the researchers used a discovery cohort of more than 95 patients, made up of 40 to 45 with Graves' ophthalmopathy and approximately 57 with stable Graves' hyperthyroidism. Whether ophthalmopathy could be predicted prospectively was tested in an independent validation cohort made up of 18 to 20 hyperthyroidism patients plus 17 patients who later progressed to ophthalmopathy. The approximately 100 discovery patients were randomly split 7:3 into training and test sets. In more than five Graves' hyperthyroidism patients, the study also compared T-cell repertoires from thyroid tissue with T-cell repertoires from blood. Following sampling, methimazole starting at 30 mg daily was given to hyperthyroidism patients, and high-dose intravenous methylprednisolone was given to ophthalmopathy patients. The paper reports TCR Vbeta CDR3 sequencing of roughly 140 peripheral blood samples: some 41 ophthalmopathy, about 75 hyperthyroidism and approximately 17 progressor patients. Findings and caveats that apply to the study as a whole: In cross-validation, a model built on a 13 V-J signature told ophthalmopathy apart from stable hyperthyroidism with just under 90% sensitivity and 81% to 82% specificity, and in testing the same model reached 80%/75%. Most expanded thyroid clonotypes (frequency above 0.001) were also detected in blood, a finding suggesting that blood repertoires may reflect thyroid immune responses. Sample size was not statistically predetermined, and blinding of investigators to group allocation was not performed. In validation, the model predicted progression to ophthalmopathy a median of roughly 6.5 months before onset, with over 60% sensitivity and 72.22% specificity.

The CDR1 and CDR2 encoded by the germline V gene (reference sequence) are LGHDT and YNNKEL. The CDR3 holds 15 amino acids from the cysteine to the phenylalanine. The CDR3 DNA has 45 bases and is translated from base 1. V trim: 3 bases; J trim: 4 bases; unmatched bases: 5. TCR beta CDR3 regions were amplified from RNA transcripts. The TCR CDR3 was subjected to a first round of RT-PCR using the HTBI primer set and the Qiagen OneStep RT-PCR kit. The libraries were constructed in a second round of multiplex PCR and then size-selected and purified. Paired-end sequencing of the libraries was performed with 100 bp reads on an Illumina HiSeq2000. The paper's data handling went like this. SOAPnuke was used to process the raw data, throwing out any read that contained adapters or uncalled bases, had a mean Phred below 15, or lacked an exact constant-primer or identifier match. COPE v1.2.5 was used to merge the high-quality paired reads, and each unique nucleotide sequence was defined as a clonotype. MiTCR v1.1 was used to align clonotypes to the IMGT TRBV, TRBD and TRBJ reference segments. The analysis included only V-J combinations with a frequency above 0.0001, which together covered approximately 99% of the repertoires. A TCS score was defined as the ratio between F50 (clonal expansion) and ExV (chaos), using BLOSUM62-based TCRdist between CDR3 peptides within each V-J. Welch's t-statistics and random forest reduced roughly 500 V-J features to around 14, which were used in a naive Bayes classifier (R e1071). In-frame beta chains were kept once TCRdb had trimmed the public reads at Q25 with fastp and called clones with MiXCR. Here each entry gathers all rows of one CDR3 protein and keeps the most common genes and DNA. For this entry, the V and J calls and clone size follow TCRdb and not the study's own pipeline. Counted in this sample were roughly 550,000 distinct CDR3 sequences; more than 15% of them appeared once. 25% to 30% of the sample lies in the top ten.

This clonotype was recorded at least ten times. Its cognate antigen has yet to be identified. Per-nucleotide qualities are absent, and no much larger clonotype sits a single base away. Moderately to severely active disease, a Clinical Activity Score of at least 3, a NOSPECS grade of at least 4, and a duration under 3 months were present in ophthalmopathy patients. Any patient with an uncontrolled infection, another autoimmune disease, pregnancy or lactation was excluded. Diagnoses were based on clinical symptoms, serum thyroxine and TRAb, thyroid ultrasound and orbital computed tomography. PBMCs were separated from 10 ml of fresh peripheral blood using Ficoll-Paque density gradient centrifugation. Total RNA was extracted with Trizol reagent, and quality was checked on an Agilent 2100 Bioanalyzer.

The V and J genes are TRBV3-1 and TRBJ2-1, and 8 bases in between align with TRBD2. This TCR was sampled from a woman aged 30 to 39 with Graves' ophthalmopathy. The sample taken for sequencing was blood. The CDR3: CASSQPGLGYNEQFF. The bases read TGTGCCAGCAGCCAGCCGGGACTAGGGTACAATGAGCAGTTCTTC.